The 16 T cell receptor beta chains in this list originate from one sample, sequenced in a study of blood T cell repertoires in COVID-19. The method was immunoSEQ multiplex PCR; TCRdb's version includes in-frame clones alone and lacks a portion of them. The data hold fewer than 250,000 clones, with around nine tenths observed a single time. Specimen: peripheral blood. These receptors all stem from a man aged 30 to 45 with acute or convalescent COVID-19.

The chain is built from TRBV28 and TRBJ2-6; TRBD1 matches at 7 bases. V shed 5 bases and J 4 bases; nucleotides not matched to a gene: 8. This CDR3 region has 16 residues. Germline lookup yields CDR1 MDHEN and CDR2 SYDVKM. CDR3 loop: CASSVYRGAGANVLTF. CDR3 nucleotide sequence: TGTGCCAGCAGTGTATACAGGGGAGCCGGGGCCAACGTCCTGACTTTC.

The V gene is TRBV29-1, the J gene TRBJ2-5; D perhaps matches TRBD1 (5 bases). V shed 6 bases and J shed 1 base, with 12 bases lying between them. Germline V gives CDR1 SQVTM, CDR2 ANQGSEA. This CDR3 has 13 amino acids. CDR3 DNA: TGCAGCGTATCGCGACAGAGCCAAGAGACCCAGTACTTC. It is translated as CSVSRQSQETQYF.

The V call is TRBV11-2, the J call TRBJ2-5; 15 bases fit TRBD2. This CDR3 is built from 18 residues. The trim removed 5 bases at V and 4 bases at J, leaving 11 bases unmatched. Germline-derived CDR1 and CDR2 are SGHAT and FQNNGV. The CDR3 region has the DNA TGTGCCAGCAGCCTTGGACTAGCGGGAGGGCGGGGAGGAGAGACCCAGTACTTC. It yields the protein CASSLGLAGGRGGETQYF.

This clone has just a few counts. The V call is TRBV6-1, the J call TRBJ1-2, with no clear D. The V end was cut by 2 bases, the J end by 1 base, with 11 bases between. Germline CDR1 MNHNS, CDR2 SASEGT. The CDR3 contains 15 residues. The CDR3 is CASSEFVHFNYGYTF. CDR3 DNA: TGTGCCAGCAGTGAATTTGTCCACTTTAACTATGGCTACACCTTC.

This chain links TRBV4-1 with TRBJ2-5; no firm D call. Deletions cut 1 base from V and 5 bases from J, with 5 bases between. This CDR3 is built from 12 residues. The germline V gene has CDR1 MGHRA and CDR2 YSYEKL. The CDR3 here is CASSQARETQYF. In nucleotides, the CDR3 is TGCGCCAGCAGCCAAGCGAGGGAGACCCAGTACTTC.

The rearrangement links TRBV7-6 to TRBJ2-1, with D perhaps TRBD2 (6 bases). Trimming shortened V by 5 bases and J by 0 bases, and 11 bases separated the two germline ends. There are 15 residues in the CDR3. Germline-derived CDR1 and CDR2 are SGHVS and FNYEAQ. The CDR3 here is CASSTLGSSYNEQFF. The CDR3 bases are TGTGCCAGCAGCACCCTCGGGAGCTCCTACAATGAGCAGTTCTTC.

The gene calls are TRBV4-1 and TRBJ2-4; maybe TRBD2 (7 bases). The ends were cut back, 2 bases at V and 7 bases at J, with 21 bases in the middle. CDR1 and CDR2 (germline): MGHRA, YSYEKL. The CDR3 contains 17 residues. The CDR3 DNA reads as TGCGCCAGCAGCCAACCCGCTCGGGGGCCGCGGGGGAACATTCAGTACTTC. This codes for CASSQPARGPRGNIQYF.

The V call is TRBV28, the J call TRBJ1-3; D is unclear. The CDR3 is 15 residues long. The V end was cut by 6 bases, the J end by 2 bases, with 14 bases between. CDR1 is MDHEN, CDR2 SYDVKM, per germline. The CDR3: CASRGRTLPGNTIYF. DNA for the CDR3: TGTGCCAGCAGAGGACGGACTCTGCCTGGAAACACCATATATTTT.

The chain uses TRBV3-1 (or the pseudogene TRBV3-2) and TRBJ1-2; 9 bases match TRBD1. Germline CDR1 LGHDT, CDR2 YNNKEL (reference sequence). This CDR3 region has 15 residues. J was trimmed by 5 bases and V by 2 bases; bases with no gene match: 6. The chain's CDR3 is CASSQFDRGGYGYTF. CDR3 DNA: TGTGCCAGCAGCCAATTTGACAGGGGGGGTTATGGCTACACCTTC.

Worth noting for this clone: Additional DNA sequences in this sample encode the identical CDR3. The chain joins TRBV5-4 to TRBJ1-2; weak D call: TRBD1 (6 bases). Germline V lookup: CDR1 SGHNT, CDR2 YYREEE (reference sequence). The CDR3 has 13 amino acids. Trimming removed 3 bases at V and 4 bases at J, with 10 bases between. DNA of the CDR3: TGTGCCAGCAGCTCCGGACAGCTCTATGGCTACACCTTC. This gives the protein CASSSGQLYGYTF.

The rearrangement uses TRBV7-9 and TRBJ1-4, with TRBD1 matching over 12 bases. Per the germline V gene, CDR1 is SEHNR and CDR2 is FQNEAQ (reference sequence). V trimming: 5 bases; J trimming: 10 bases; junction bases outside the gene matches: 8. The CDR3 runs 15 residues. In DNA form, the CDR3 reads TGTGCCAGCAGCGCTCCGGGACAGGGGGCTGGAAAACTGTTTTTT. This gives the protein CASSAPGQGAGKLFF.

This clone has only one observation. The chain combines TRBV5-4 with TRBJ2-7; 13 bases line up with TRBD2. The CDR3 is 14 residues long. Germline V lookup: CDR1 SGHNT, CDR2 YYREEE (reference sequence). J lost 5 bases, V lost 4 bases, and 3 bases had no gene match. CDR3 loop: CASSRGLAGNEQYF. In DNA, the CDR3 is TGTGCCAGCAGCCGGGGACTAGCGGGGAACGAGCAGTACTTC.

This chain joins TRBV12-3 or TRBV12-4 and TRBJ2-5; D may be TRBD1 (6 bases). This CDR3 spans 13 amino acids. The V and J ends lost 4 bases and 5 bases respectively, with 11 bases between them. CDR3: CASSYQGRETQYF. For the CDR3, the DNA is TGTGCCAGCAGTTACCAGGGGCGCGAGACCCAGTACTTC.

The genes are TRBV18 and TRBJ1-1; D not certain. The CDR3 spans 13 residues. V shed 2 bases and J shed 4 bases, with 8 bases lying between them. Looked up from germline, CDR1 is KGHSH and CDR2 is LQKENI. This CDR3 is CASSPSRGTEAFF. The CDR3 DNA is TGTGCCAGCTCACCAAGCCGGGGCACTGAAGCTTTCTTT.

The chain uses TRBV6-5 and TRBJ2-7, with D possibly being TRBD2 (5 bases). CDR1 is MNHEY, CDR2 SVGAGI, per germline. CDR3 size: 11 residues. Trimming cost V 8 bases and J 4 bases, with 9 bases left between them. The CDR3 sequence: CASDPGYEQYF. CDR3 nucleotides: TGTGCCAGCGACCCGGGGTACGAGCAGTACTTC.

The chain's CDR3 is CASSFGSVPTQYF. The CDR3 DNA is TGTGCCAGCAGTTTCGGGAGCGTACCGACCCAGTACTTC. The chain links TRBV12-3 or TRBV12-4 to TRBJ2-5; tentative D call: TRBD2 (6 bases). The CDR3 is 13 residues long. V was cut by 3 bases and J by 7 bases, with 12 bases left in between.